Listed below are T cell receptor beta chains from one sample, sequenced in a study of T cell responses to AZD1222 COVID-19 vaccine. The repertoire was sequenced with immunoSEQ multiplex PCR; TCRdb's copy has only in-frame clones and lacks some. The table lists 180,000 or so clones, about 93% of them singletons. Sequences were derived from peripheral blood, sampled 28 days after the second dose of the MenACWY control vaccine. The receptor source for this set is an adult who received the MenACWY meningococcal vaccine as a control. The CDR3 runs from the conserved cysteine through the conserved F or W. A D gene is named only where the DNA matches it firmly. Only part of the rows carry a size: once, few, many, or a class if the clone is expanded.

j_call clone_size v_call d_call cdr3_aa cdr3_nt
TRBJ1-2 NA TRBV3-1/TRBV3-2 NA CASSQEGTRYTF TGTGCCAGCAGCCAAGAAGGTACCCGCTACACCTTC
TRBJ2-7 NA TRBV6-5 TRBD1 CASSHGQGDYEQYF TGTGCCAGCAGTCATGGACAGGGGGACTACGAGCAGTACTTC
TRBJ1-5 NA TRBV19 NA CASSTTAGANQPQHF TGTGCCAGTAGTACCACGGCGGGCGCCAATCAGCCCCAGCATTTT
TRBJ1-2 NA TRBV7-9 TRBD1 CASSYQGDYGYTF TGTGCCAGCAGTTACCAGGGGGACTATGGCTACACCTTC
TRBJ2-7 once TRBV27 TRBD1 CASRQGGTYEQYF TGTGCCAGCAGACAGGGGGGAACCTACGAGCAGTACTTC
TRBJ1-2 NA TRBV5-5 NA CASSLGHRGDYGYTF TGTGCCAGCAGCTTGGGGCACCGAGGGGACTATGGCTACACCTTC
TRBJ1-5 NA TRBV10-1 NA CASSESTGRRNQPQHF TGCGCCAGCAGTGAGTCCACGGGGCGACGCAATCAGCCCCAGCATTTT
TRBJ2-5 once TRBV5-1 TRBD1 CASSGDRGEETQYF TGCGCCAGCAGCGGGGACAGGGGAGAAGAGACCCAGTACTTC
TRBJ1-2 NA TRBV6-1 NA CASSEILPGQRGYTF TGTGCCAGCAGTGAGATACTCCCAGGGCAACGTGGCTACACCTTC
TRBJ1-2 NA TRBV7-8 NA CASSPDPTNYGYTF TGTGCCAGCAGCCCCGACCCAACTAACTATGGCTACACCTTC
TRBJ1-4 once TRBV19 NA CASSIGNFFGTTTNEKLFF TGTGCCAGTAGTATTGGAAATTTTTTTGGGACAACAACTAATGAAAAACTGTTTTTT
TRBJ1-1 NA TRBV28 NA CASSYQGPNRNTEAFF TGTGCCAGCAGTTACCAGGGTCCTAACAGGAACACTGAAGCTTTCTTT
TRBJ2-1 NA TRBV2 NA CASSEGQPFYNEQFF TGTGCCAGCAGTGAGGGTCAGCCCTTTTACAATGAGCAGTTCTTC
TRBJ1-2 NA TRBV6-5 NA CASSTGTEGYTF TGTGCCAGCAGTACCGGGACCGAGGGCTACACCTTC
TRBJ1-1 NA TRBV7-2 NA CASSLLRTGREAFF TGTGCCAGCAGCTTACTAAGGACGGGCCGCGAAGCTTTCTTT
TRBJ1-2 NA TRBV24-1 TRBD1 CATSELDRGGYTF TGTGCCACCAGTGAGCTGGACAGGGGGGGCTACACCTTC
TRBJ2-1 NA TRBV2 NA CASSGVSGNEQFF TGTGCCAGCAGTGGGGTCTCAGGCAATGAGCAGTTCTTC
TRBJ2-5 NA TRBV7-2 TRBD2 CASSLAGGQETQYF TGTGCCAGCAGCTTAGCGGGGGGGCAAGAGACCCAGTACTTC
TRBJ1-4 NA TRBV28 NA CASSLLGVRLFF TGTGCCAGCAGTTTATTGGGAGTTAGACTGTTTTTT
TRBJ1-5 NA TRBV27 NA CASSDVGIFSNQPQHF TGTGCCAGCAGCGATGTCGGGATATTTAGCAATCAGCCCCAGCATTTT
TRBJ1-4 NA TRBV18 NA CASSPSGSANEKLFF TGTGCCAGCTCACCATCGGGTTCTGCTAATGAAAAACTGTTTTTT
TRBJ1-1 NA TRBV28 NA CASSPSTGQGTEAFF TGTGCCAGCAGTCCCTCAACAGGCCAAGGGACTGAAGCTTTCTTT
TRBJ1-2 NA TRBV28 NA CASSQNDGFNYGYTF TGTGCCAGCAGCCAAAATGACGGATTTAACTATGGCTACACCTTC
TRBJ1-4 NA TRBV19 NA CASRGAFATNEKLFF TGTGCCAGTAGAGGGGCCTTTGCAACTAATGAAAAACTGTTTTTT
TRBJ1-2 NA TRBV24-1 TRBD1 CATSDSGQGASYGYTF TGTGCCACCAGTGATTCTGGACAGGGGGCCAGCTATGGCTACACCTTC
TRBJ2-5 NA TRBV27 NA CASSSSDREETQYF NA
TRBJ1-5 NA TRBV28 TRBD1 CATDRLTQPQHF TGTGCCACGGACAGGCTCACTCAGCCCCAGCATTTT
TRBJ1-3 NA TRBV28 TRBD1 CASSLGTGFGNTIYF TGTGCCAGCAGTCTAGGGACAGGGTTCGGAAACACCATATATTTT
TRBJ1-2 NA TRBV6-5 TRBD1 CASSYQGVGKGYTF TGTGCCAGCAGTTACCAGGGGGTGGGGAAGGGCTACACCTTC